This TCR beta chain was recovered during a study of regulatory T cells in long-lasting Graves disease (dated by TCRdb to the early 2020s). Regarding the study in general: Antithyroid drugs had been taken for less than 3 months by newly diagnosed Graves' disease patients. Peripheral blood TCR sequencing and RNA sequencing compared persistent Graves' disease patients with newly diagnosed Graves' disease patients. The study took place in China and was registered as a clinical trial. A total of some 35 samples underwent TCR sequencing, from 13 patients with persistent Graves' disease and some 20 patients with newly diagnosed Graves' disease.

This clonotype was seen ten or more times. Its cognate antigen has yet to be identified. Nothing much larger sits one base from this clone, and base qualities are not available. Germline trimming: 2 bases from V, 4 bases from J; junction bases outside gene matches: 5. The CDR3 covers 15 residues, taking in both the cysteine and the phenylalanine. The CDR3 DNA has 45 bases and is translated from base 1. CDR1 and CDR2 were assigned from the germline V gene as MNHEY and SVGEGT. Findings and caveats that apply to the study as a whole: Lower TCR Shannon entropy and fewer highly expanded clones were observed in persistent Graves' disease patients than in newly diagnosed patients, which suggested clonal expansion. Sequencing and analysis were restricted to the TCR beta chain. The authors acknowledged the small sample size as a limitation that may reduce accuracy. A larger number of public clonotypes was shared among persistent patients (approximately 3,000) than among newly diagnosed patients (roughly 980). The study examined only peripheral blood because the primary lesion, thyroid tissue, could not be accessed. Preferential use of TRBV28, TRBJ1-2 and TRBJ2-5 was observed in persistent disease, whereas TRBV20-1 and TRBJ2-1 were favored in newly diagnosed disease.

Library generation was performed with multiplex PCR. Sequencer: Illumina HiSeq 4000. TCR beta libraries were built with iRepertoire HTBI primers and Arm-PCR amplification of CDR3 regions. Before sequencing, the PCR products underwent gel purification. The published analysis was carried out like this. A total of roughly 58 TRBV and some 15 TRBJ segments were identified across samples and were used for gene usage analysis of CDR3 amino acid clonotypes. COPE and FqMerger were used to merge filtered high-quality paired reads into contigs. Contigs were aligned with BLAST to IMGT TRBV, TRBD and TRBJ reference genes, and CDR3 was defined per IMGT. Highly expanded clones were defined as clonotypes with a frequency above 0.1%. Shannon entropy was used to measure repertoire diversity, and the Gini coefficient was used to measure V-J evenness. A clonotype was considered public if more than one individual shared it. Through fastp at Q25 and MiXCR, TCRdb rebuilt clones from the public reads, retaining in-frame beta chains. Here each entry gathers all rows of one CDR3 protein and keeps the most common genes and DNA. TCRdb, rather than the study authors, made the V and J calls. The sample has roughly 420,000 distinct CDR3 sequences on record, about a sixth of them singletons. The ten most abundant clones make up about 25% of the sample.

The label giving this sample's time point can be read as: newly diagnosed GD, antithyroid drugs for less than 3 months. For both TCR sequencing and RNA sequencing, RNA was extracted from PBMCs using TRIzol. Graves' disease was diagnosed according to American Thyroid Association guidelines. Patients were recruited from an endocrinology department in Xi'an, China. Each patient gave about 9.1 milliliters of peripheral blood, collected in an EDTA anticoagulant tube. Ficoll Paque Plus density gradient separation was used to isolate PBMCs, and no additional T cell sorting was done. An Agilent 2100 Bioanalyzer and agarose gel were used to assess RNA quality, and a NanoDrop 2000 was used to measure RNA concentration. These records were also assigned to another study, of T cells in Graves' hyperthyroidism and ophthalmopathy. The second investigation adds: Stable Graves' hyperthyroidism was defined as the absence of progression to ophthalmopathy over 18 months of follow-up. Hyperthyroidism patients were newly diagnosed, had a disease duration of under 2 months, and were aged 18 to 65 years. The study excluded patients with uncontrolled infections, other autoimmune diseases, pregnancy or lactation. Diagnoses were established on the basis of clinical symptoms, serum thyroxine and TRAb, thyroid ultrasound, and orbital computed tomography. A first-round RT-PCR of the TCR CDR3 used the HTBI primer set with the Qiagen OneStep RT-PCR kit. Most expanded thyroid clonotypes (frequency above 0.001) were also detected in blood, a finding suggesting that blood repertoires may reflect thyroid immune responses. A model built on a 13 V-J signature distinguished ophthalmopathy from stable hyperthyroidism, reaching roughly 88% sensitivity and around 82% specificity in cross-validation and 80%/75% in testing. In validation, the model predicted progression to ophthalmopathy a median of approximately 6.6 months before onset, with roughly 70% sensitivity and nearly 75% specificity. A discovery cohort of approximately 97 patients, about 40 with Graves' ophthalmopathy and approximately 55 with stable Graves' hyperthyroidism, was used to find distinguishing TCR V-J signatures. Whether ophthalmopathy could be predicted prospectively was tested in an independent validation cohort made up of about 18 hyperthyroidism patients plus 17 patients who later progressed to ophthalmopathy. The approximately 97 discovery patients were randomly divided into training and test sets at a 7:3 ratio. In about six Graves' hyperthyroidism patients, the study also compared T-cell repertoires from thyroid tissue with T-cell repertoires from blood. Once sampling was done, hyperthyroidism patients were given methimazole at a starting dose of 30 mg daily, whereas ophthalmopathy patients were given high-dose intravenous methylprednisolone. A second multiplex PCR round built the libraries, followed by size selection and purification. Paired-end sequencing of the libraries was performed with 100 bp reads on an Illumina HiSeq2000. Raw data were processed with SOAPnuke, discarding reads with adapters, uncalled bases, mean Phred below 15, or no exact constant-primer or identifier match. COPE v1.2.5 was used to merge the high-quality paired reads, and each unique nucleotide sequence was defined as a clonotype. MiTCR v1.1 was used to align clonotypes to the IMGT TRBV, TRBD and TRBJ reference segments. The analysis included only V-J combinations with a frequency above 0.0001, which together covered 99.2% of the repertoires. The TCS score was defined as the ratio of F50 (clonal expansion) to E x V (chaos), calculated using BLOSUM62-based TCRdist between CDR3 peptides within each V-J. Welch's t-statistics and random forest reduced around 550 V-J features to roughly 13, which were used in a naive Bayes classifier (R e1071). No statistical method was used to set the sample size in advance, and investigators knew the group allocation. According to the paper, TCR Vbeta CDR3 sequencing was carried out on 135 peripheral blood samples, which came from under 50 ophthalmopathy, around 75 hyperthyroidism and about 17 progressor patients.

The chain is assembled from TRBV6-2 or TRBV6-3 and TRBJ1-5; 7 of the junction bases match TRBD1. The sequences come from peripheral blood mononuclear cells (PBMCs), collected at new diagnosis, from a patient treated with antithyroid drugs. The TCR originated in a woman between 18 and 30 years old with Graves disease. Donor details come from another sample of the same person, matched by shared clones. The CDR3: CASSYRQGGNQPQHF. The sequenced DNA is TGTGCCAGCAGTTACCGACAGGGAGGGAATCAGCCCCAGCATTTT.